These T cell receptor beta chains were read from a single sample in a study of Graves' ophthalmopathy and Graves' hyperthyroidism. TCRdb processed the multiplex PCR reads anew with MiXCR; each CDR3 protein has one entry. The data show about 620,000 distinct CDR3 sequences, roughly 20% seen once. The sample comprised peripheral blood. Receptors originate from a woman younger than 30 with stable Graves' hyperthyroidism. Some clones in this sample may be carry-over from other donors' samples. CDR3s include the opening cysteine and the closing phenylalanine or tryptophan. D genes are given only for firm matches. For some rows the clone size is stated as once, few or many, or as a class when expanded; others skip it.

>.|TRBJ2-5|.|TRBV6-1
CASSVLQGRETQYF
TGTGCCAGCAGTGTCCTACAGGGTCGAGAGACCCAGTACTTC
>.|TRBJ1-2|.|TRBV10-2
CASSEWSTGYGYTF
TGCGCCAGCAGTGAATGGTCAACAGGCTATGGCTACACCTTC
>.|TRBJ1-1|many|TRBV5-1
CASSLEQPLNTEAFF
TGCGCCAGCAGCTTGGAGCAGCCGTTGAACACTGAAGCTTTCTTT
>.|TRBJ1-2|many|TRBV7-9
CASSLTGQPIYGYTF
TGTGCCAGCAGCCTCACCGGCCAGCCAATCTATGGCTACACCTTC
>.|TRBJ1-2|many|TRBV2
CASVGTSPYGYTF
TGTGCCAGCGTCGGGACATCACCTTATGGCTACACCTTC
>.|TRBJ2-5|many|TRBV6-2/TRBV6-3
CATASQRREPQYF
TGTGCCACCGCCTCCCAACGGAGGGAGCCCCAGTACTTC
>TRBD1|TRBJ2-7|.|TRBV11-2
CASSLNQGVYEQYF
TGTGCCAGCAGCTTAAATCAGGGGGTCTACGAGCAGTACTTC
>.|TRBJ1-1|.|TRBV12-3/TRBV12-4
CASTQLGDTEAFF
TGTGCCAGCACCCAATTGGGGGACACTGAAGCTTTCTTT
>.|TRBJ2-5|.|TRBV7-9
CASSLGTHWEETQYF
TGTGCCAGCAGCTTAGGAACCCATTGGGAGGAGACCCAGTACTTC
>TRBD1|TRBJ2-4|many|TRBV28
CASNTRQGQGVAKNIQYF
TGTGCCAGCAACACGAGACAGGGACAGGGGGTAGCCAAAAACATTCAGTACTTC
>.|TRBJ1-6|few|TRBV6-5
CASSYSGGPGGSPLHF
TGTGCCAGCAGTTACTCCGGCGGCCCAGGCGGTTCACCCCTCCACTTT
>.|TRBJ2-7|many|TRBV28
CASSFRQTYEQYF
TGTGCCAGCAGTTTTAGACAGACCTACGAGCAGTACTTC
>TRBD1|TRBJ1-5|many|TRBV28
CASSWDSASNQPQHF
TGTGCCAGCAGTTGGGACAGCGCCAGCAATCAGCCCCAGCATTTT
>.|TRBJ2-2|few|TRBV9
CASSSHQLAGELFF
TGTGCCAGCAGCTCTCATCAATTGGCCGGGGAGCTGTTTTTT
>TRBD1|TRBJ1-1|many|TRBV7-6
CASSPLVGTGAWSTEAFF
TGTGCCAGCAGCCCACTGGTGGGGACAGGGGCCTGGTCCACTGAAGCTTTCTTT
>TRBD1|TRBJ1-2|few|TRBV9
CASSANTGGTTF
TGTGCCAGCAGCGCTAATACAGGGGGCACCACCTTC
>.|TRBJ1-5|few|TRBV19
CASSMSLNQPQHF
TGTGCCAGTAGTATGTCTCTCAATCAGCCCCAGCATTTT
>.|TRBJ1-5|many|TRBV11-2
CASSLDWGVGQPQHF
TGTGCCAGCAGCTTAGACTGGGGGGTAGGACAGCCCCAGCATTTT
>.|TRBJ1-1|many|TRBV28
CASSGDAEAFF
TGTGCCAGCTCGGGGGACGCTGAAGCTTTCTTT
>.|TRBJ1-3|many|TRBV7-2
CASSLETRNTIYF
TGTGCCAGCAGCTTAGAGACGAGGAACACCATATATTTT
>.|TRBJ2-7|many|TRBV7-2
CASSLTGPYYEQYF
TGTGCCAGCAGCTTGACGGGACCATACTACGAGCAGTACTTC
>.|TRBJ2-6|.|TRBV9
CASSVGRGGGGANVLTF
TGTGCCAGCAGCGTCGGCAGGGGAGGTGGTGGGGCCAACGTCCTGACTTTC
>.|TRBJ2-7|.|TRBV7-6
CASRLTGDYEQYF
TGTGCCAGCAGACTTACAGGTGACTACGAGCAGTACTTC
>.|TRBJ2-7|many|TRBV7-9
CASSLSADYVEQYF
TGTGCCAGCAGCTTAAGTGCAGACTACGTTGAGCAGTACTTC
>TRBD1|TRBJ2-6|few|TRBV2
CASKRDRAGANVLTF
TGTGCCAGCAAGCGAGACAGGGCTGGGGCCAACGTCCTGACTTTC
>TRBD1|TRBJ1-2|.|TRBV12-3/TRBV12-4
CASTTTGKYGYTF
TGTGCCAGCACCACGACAGGGAAGTATGGCTACACCTTC
>.|TRBJ1-1|many|TRBV9
CASSPLGQTNTEAFF
TGTGCCAGCAGCCCACTCGGACAGACGAACACTGAAGCTTTCTTT